This TCR beta chain was documented in a study of T cells in Graves' hyperthyroidism and ophthalmopathy. The overall study: Initial diagnosis, before any treatment, was when peripheral blood was collected.

TCR beta CDR3 regions were amplified from RNA transcripts. The TCR CDR3 first-round RT-PCR relied on the HTBI primer set. A single record per CDR3 protein comes from TCRdb applying MiXCR to the multiplex PCR reads. The sample has 280,000 or so distinct CDR3 sequences, less than 30% seen once. This clonotype turned up a few times. This may be a read error: a much more frequent sequence differs by one nucleotide. Criteria for exclusion of patients were uncontrolled infection, other autoimmune disease, pregnancy or lactation. Clinical symptoms, serum thyroxine and TRAb, thyroid ultrasound and orbital computed tomography were used for the diagnoses. The blood specimen was taken at initial hyperthyroidism diagnosis, before any ophthalmopathy symptoms. This CDR3 has 12 residues. Germline V gene data show CDR1 as SQVTM and CDR2 as ANQGSEA. The V end lost 3 bases, the J end lost 0 bases, and 6 bases lay between the germline ends.

The clonotype was recovered from a man in his forties with Graves' hyperthyroidism that later progressed to Graves' ophthalmopathy. The rearrangement uses TRBV29-1 and TRBJ2-7, with D possibly TRBD1 on 6 matching bases. The sequenced material came from blood. CDR3 sequence reads: CSVEDSSYEQYF. As DNA, the CDR3 is TGCAGCGTTGAGGACAGCTCCTACGAGCAGTACTTC.